These 31 T cell receptor beta chains were sequenced from one sample in a study of cytomegalovirus exposure and HLA in healthy donors. Primers: 60 Vbeta forward and 13 Jbeta reverse. Libraries were prepared by immunoSEQ multiplex PCR; TCRdb keeps only in-frame clonotypes and omits some of them. The sample lists more than 150,000 clones; 80% to 85% were seen once. Sequenced input: PBMCs. The source of these receptors is a man in his forties in good health and CMV-seropositive.

The chain couples TRBV10-3 to TRBJ2-7; 10 nucleotides line up with TRBD1. CDR3 length equals 14 residues. Germline V gene data show CDR1 as ENHRY and CDR2 as SYGVKD. V lost 6 bases, J lost 4 bases, and 6 bases stayed unmatched. CDR3 amino acids: CAIRGTGDRYEQYF. As DNA, the CDR3 is TGTGCCATCAGGGGGACAGGGGACCGGTACGAGCAGTACTTC.

This chain connects TRBV4-1 to TRBJ2-3, with 8 bases identical to TRBD2. In germline, CDR1 is MGHRA, CDR2 YSYEKL. The ends lost 0 bases at V and 2 bases at J; junction bases unmatched: 13. The CDR3 runs 19 residues. CDR3 region: CASSQEATRGVPSTDTQYF. The CDR3 DNA sequence: TGCGCCAGCAGCCAAGAGGCCACGCGGGGGGTCCCGTCCACAGATACGCAGTATTTT.

The chain recombines TRBV13 with TRBJ2-1; the D gene is possibly TRBD2 (6 bases). The germline V and J ends were trimmed by 5 bases and 6 bases, with 14 bases remaining between them. Germline assignment: CDR1 PRHDT and CDR2 FYEKMQ (reference sequence). The CDR3 is 14 residues long. The CDR3 reads CASSHRDSANEQFF. CDR3 sequence (DNA): TGTGCCAGCAGCCACCGGGACTCAGCCAATGAGCAGTTCTTC.

This chain uses TRBV6-1 with TRBJ1-3; no reliable D call. V gave up 2 bases and J gave up 0 bases, with 17 bases separating them. There are 18 residues in the CDR3. The germline CDR1 and CDR2 sequences are MNHNS and SASEGT. CDR3 sequence reads: CASSEWRQITPSGNTIYF. CDR3 coding DNA: TGTGCCAGCAGTGAATGGCGGCAGATCACCCCCTCTGGAAACACCATATATTTT.

The chain employs TRBV30 and TRBJ2-7; 11 bases line up with TRBD1. Germline V lookup: CDR1 GTSNPN, CDR2 SVGIG (reference sequence). CDR3 length: 17 residues. J was trimmed by 3 bases and V by 0 bases; bases with no gene match: 10. CDR3 coding DNA: TGTGCCTGGAGTGTAGTGGTGGGACAGGGGGGATTCTACGAGCAGTACTTC. Its translation is CAWSVVVGQGGFYEQYF.

V usage is TRBV7-2 and J usage is TRBJ1-5; the D is unclear. Germline CDR1 and CDR2: SGHTA and FQGNSA. The CDR3 contains 17 residues. V lost 4 bases, J lost 0 bases, and 16 bases lay in between. In DNA, the CDR3 is TGTGCCAGCAGCTCCCCCCCGGGTGGAATTAGCAATCAGCCCCAGCATTTT. This sequence encodes CASSSPPGGISNQPQHF.

With regard to this clone: One end of the junction varies from germline; a read error may be responsible. The chain employs TRBV6-6 and TRBJ1-2; D is unclear. This CDR3 is built from 8 residues. Germline V CDR1 and CDR2: MNHNY, SVGAGI (reference sequence). The DNA of the CDR3 is TGTGCCACCTCGGTGGGCTTCTTC. This encodes CATSVGFF.

Only a few counts were recorded for this clone. V usage is TRBV30 and J usage is TRBJ1-4, with 8 bases matching TRBD1. CDR1 and CDR2 from the germline V gene are GTSNPN and SVGIG (reference sequence). This CDR3 has 16 residues. After removal of 3 bases from V and 17 bases from J, the junction contained 23 bases not matched to a gene. CDR3 residues: CAWSPQGVRSVNRIFF. In DNA form, the CDR3 reads TGTGCCTGGAGCCCACAGGGGGTGCGCAGTGTAAATAGAATTTTTTTT.

The gene calls are TRBV5-1 and TRBJ1-6, with a weak D call TRBD1 (6 bases). The germline V and J ends were trimmed by 4 bases and 7 bases, with 18 bases remaining between them. Germline CDR1 is SGHRS and CDR2 is YFSETQ. This CDR3 region has 16 residues. The CDR3 DNA sequence: TGCGCCAGCAGCGCGGTCCTCAGGGGCCCCAATTCACCCCTCCACTTT. Encoded protein: CASSAVLRGPNSPLHF.

V usage is TRBV2 and J usage is TRBJ2-7, with 8 bases matching TRBD1. Looked up from germline, CDR1 is SNHLY and CDR2 is FYNNEI. V shed 5 bases, J shed 9 bases, and the junction held 15 bases outside the gene matches. The CDR3 consists of 15 residues. CDR3 nucleotides: TGTGCCAGCAGTCAGGGACAGGCCTCGGTGGGTCGGCAGTACTTC. Protein: CASSQGQASVGRQYF.

V and J are TRBV19 and TRBJ2-7; the D gene is possibly TRBD2 (6 bases). The germline V and J ends were trimmed by 5 bases and 7 bases, with 9 bases remaining between them. The CDR3 covers 11 residues. The germline gives CDR1 LNHDA, CDR2 SQIVND (reference sequence). This CDR3 reads CASSVAGEQYF. CDR3 sequence (DNA): TGTGCCAGTAGTGTGGCGGGAGAGCAGTACTTC.

V is TRBV6-6 and J is TRBJ1-1, with D maybe TRBD1 (5 bases). This CDR3 comprises 13 residues. Trimming cost V 4 bases and J 4 bases, with 10 bases left between them. Germline loops: CDR1 MNHNY, CDR2 SVGAGI (reference sequence). Here the CDR3 DNA reads TGTGCCAGCAGTTCGGGGGGAGGCACTGAAGCTTTCTTT. Amino acids: CASSSGGGTEAFF.

The chain is built from TRBV11-1 and TRBJ2-1; D not resolved. The CDR3 runs 15 residues. The ends were cut back, 7 bases at V and 4 bases at J, with 17 bases in the middle. Germline-derived CDR1 and CDR2 are SGHAT and FQDESV (reference sequence). The CDR3 DNA is TGTGCCAGCACGCCCCCCTGGGCCCCTTACAATGAGCAGTTCTTC. Its protein is CASTPPWAPYNEQFF.

The chain links TRBV30 to TRBJ2-2, with 13 bases lining up with TRBD2. The V segment lost 1 base and the J segment 8 bases; nucleotides outside the gene matches: 4. Germline CDR1 GTSNPN, CDR2 SVGIG (reference sequence). This CDR3 comprises 15 residues. The CDR3, as DNA: TGTGCCTGGAGTGAGGGACTAGCGGGACAAGGGGAGCTGTTTTTT. Translated: CAWSEGLAGQGELFF. The full variable domain, its missing parts supplied by reference TRBV30 and TRBJ2-2, is SQTIHQWPATLVQPVGSPLSLECTVEGTSNPNLYWYRQAAGRGLQLLFYSVGIGQISSEVPQNLSASRPQDRQFILSSKKLLLSDSGFYLCAWSEGLAGQGELFFGEGSRLTVL.

This chain uses TRBV7-9 with TRBJ2-7; 7 bases line up with TRBD1. The V segment lost 5 bases and the J segment 4 bases; nucleotides outside the gene matches: 2. This CDR3 has 12 amino acids. Germline CDR1 and CDR2: SEHNR and FQNEAQ (reference sequence). The CDR3 here is CASSTTGYEQYF. The CDR3 DNA sequence: TGTGCCAGCAGCACGACAGGGTACGAGCAGTACTTC.

The chain joins TRBV6-5 to TRBJ2-5; a weak D match, TRBD1 (6 bases). Germline values: CDR1 MNHEY, CDR2 SVGAGI. The CDR3 has 14 residues. The V gene lost 0 bases and the J gene lost 7 bases, with 12 bases spanning the gap. The CDR3 reads CASSYSTGKVTQYF. The CDR3 nucleotides are TGTGCCAGCAGTTACTCAACAGGGAAAGTGACCCAGTACTTC.

The chain recombines TRBV28 with TRBJ1-5; 10 nucleotides align to TRBD1. CDR1 is MDHEN and CDR2 is SYDVKM in the germline V gene. With V trimmed by 7 bases and J by 2 bases, 11 bases remained unmatched. The CDR3 has 17 residues. CDR3 amino acids: CASTDRGLGSRNQPQHF. DNA of the CDR3: TGTGCCAGCACCGACAGGGGGCTAGGGAGTCGCAATCAGCCCCAGCATTTT.

The rearrangement links TRBV27 to TRBJ2-7; 8 bases align to TRBD1. After removal of 0 bases from V and 2 bases from J, the junction contained 3 bases not matched to a gene. Per the germline V gene, CDR1 is MNHEY and CDR2 is SMNVEV (reference sequence). The CDR3 length is 15 residues. The CDR3 here is CASSLSQGAPYEQYF. The CDR3 DNA follows: TGTGCCAGCAGTTTATCGCAGGGGGCCCCCTACGAGCAGTACTTC.

The rearrangement uses TRBV4-3 and TRBJ2-2; 9 bases agree with TRBD1. This CDR3 region has 16 residues. Germline lookup yields CDR1 LGHNA and CDR2 YSLEER. V lost 0 bases to trimming and J lost 7 bases; unmatched junction nucleotides: 6. The chain's CDR3 is CASSQDTGGAGGELFF. The CDR3 nucleotides are TGCGCCAGCAGCCAAGACACAGGGGGCGCCGGCGGGGAGCTGTTTTTT.

V gene TRBV6-6 combines with J gene TRBJ2-5, with TRBD2 matching 9 bases. Germline-derived CDR1 and CDR2 are MNHNY and SVGAGI (reference sequence). V trimming: 8 bases; J trimming: 5 bases; junction bases outside the gene matches: 15. The CDR3 is made up of 16 amino acids. The DNA for the CDR3 is TGTGCCAGCTCGGTGATTCGAGCGGGGGGTTCTGAGACCCAGTACTTC. Amino acid sequence: CASSVIRAGGSETQYF.

This rearrangement joins TRBV30 to TRBJ2-7, with 9 positions matching TRBD2. The V gene's germline CDR1 is GTSNPN and CDR2 SVGIG (reference sequence). The CDR3 totals 15 residues. The ends lost 3 bases at V and 1 base at J; junction bases unmatched: 7. CDR3 region: CAWRRGAGGSYEQYF. The CDR3 nucleotides are TGTGCCTGGAGACGCGGAGCGGGGGGATCCTACGAGCAGTACTTC. Supplemented by reference TRBV30 and TRBJ2-7, the full variable domain reads SQTIHQWPATLVQPVGSPLSLECTVEGTSNPNLYWYRQAAGRGLQLLFYSVGIGQISSEVPQNLSASRPQDRQFILSSKKLLLSDSGFYLCAWRRGAGGSYEQYFGPGTRLTVT.

The V and J genes are TRBV27 and TRBJ2-5; the match to TRBD1 covers 9 bases. The CDR3 is made up of 17 amino acids. CDR1 and CDR2 from the germline V gene are MNHEY and SMNVEV (reference sequence). With V trimmed by 5 bases and J by 7 bases, 17 bases remained unmatched. The CDR3 region has the DNA TGTGCCAGCAGTAGAGAACAGGGGGCGCTTTTAGTGGGGACCCAGTACTTC. Its protein product is CASSREQGALLVGTQYF.

The chain is built from TRBV5-4 and TRBJ2-5, with a tentative D call TRBD2 (5 bases). Trimming left V 4 bases short and J 2 bases short, with 12 bases between. The CDR3 is 14 residues long. CDR1 SGHNT and CDR2 YYREEE come from the germline V gene (reference sequence). CDR3 nucleotides: TGTGCCAGCAGCCGGACTCGCGGGCAAGAGACCCAGTACTTC. It specifies CASSRTRGQETQYF.

This rearrangement joins TRBV4-1 to TRBJ2-7, with a weak D call TRBD2 (7 bases). Germline values: CDR1 MGHRA, CDR2 YSYEKL. V was shortened by 0 bases and J by 2 bases, with 14 bases between the two germline ends. This CDR3 has 16 residues. The CDR3 sequence: CASSQEGRGATYEQYF. The CDR3 DNA reads as TGCGCCAGCAGCCAAGAGGGTCGGGGGGCGACCTACGAGCAGTACTTC.

CDR3 residues: CASSLAGDREYEQYF. The DNA for the CDR3 is TGCGCCAGCAGCTTGGCAGGGGACAGGGAATACGAGCAGTACTTC. The V and J genes are TRBV5-1 and TRBJ2-7; 9 nucleotides align to TRBD1. The CDR3 sequence is 15 residues long. CDR1 and CDR2 (germline): SGHRS, YFSETQ. The V gene end was trimmed by 0 bases and the J gene end by 4 bases; junction bases not matched to a gene: 5.

The chain is built from TRBV2 and TRBJ2-2; 7 positions match TRBD1. The trim removed 5 bases at V and 15 bases at J, leaving 9 bases unmatched. CDR1 SNHLY and CDR2 FYNNEI come from the germline V gene. The CDR3 covers 12 residues. CDR3 nucleotide sequence: TGTGCCAGCAGTTCCGACAGGGTAGGGGTGTTTTTT. This sequence encodes CASSSDRVGVFF.

This clone has just one count. In nucleotides, the CDR3 is TGTGCCATCCGAGGGGACAGGGGGAACGATACGCAGTATTTT. Translating it yields CAIRGDRGNDTQYF. J is TRBJ2-3 and V is TRBV10-3; the match to TRBD1 covers 11 bases. Germline lookup yields CDR1 ENHRY and CDR2 SYGVKD. The CDR3 runs to 14 residues. The V segment lost 8 bases and the J segment 6 bases; nucleotides outside the gene matches: 7.

The table lists this clone with a few counts. This rearrangement joins TRBV30 to TRBJ2-3, with TRBD2 identical over 14 bases. Germline CDR1 is GTSNPN and CDR2 is SVGIG (reference sequence). The V gene end was trimmed by 8 bases and the J gene end by 4 bases; junction bases not matched to a gene: 5. The CDR3 sequence is 14 residues long. The CDR3 bases are TGTGCCGCTCCGGGACTAGCGGGAGCAGATACGCAGTATTTT. Its translation is CAAPGLAGADTQYF.

The rearrangement links TRBV6-5 to TRBJ2-3; 11 bases fit TRBD2. Germline CDR1 is MNHEY and CDR2 is SVGAGI. V was clipped by 5 bases and J by 5 bases; unmatched bases: 6. The CDR3 sequence is 15 residues long. This CDR3 reads CASSPAGTSGDTQYF. DNA of the CDR3: TGTGCCAGCAGTCCCGCCGGGACTAGCGGAGATACGCAGTATTTT.

The chain links TRBV30 to TRBJ1-1, with 9 bases aligning to TRBD1. This CDR3 spans 13 amino acids. Germline CDR1 and CDR2: GTSNPN and SVGIG (reference sequence). Trimming took 0 bases from V and 11 from J; bases not matched to a gene: 7. Here the CDR3 DNA reads TGTGCCTGGAGTGTAAACAGGGGGCCAGTGGCTTTCTTT. Translation: CAWSVNRGPVAFF.

V and J are TRBV7-2 and TRBJ2-7; D unclear. V dropped 0 bases and J dropped 3 bases, with 12 bases sitting between them. Germline loops: CDR1 SGHTA, CDR2 FQGNSA. The CDR3 sequence is 15 residues long. DNA for the CDR3: TGTGCCAGCAGCTTAGCCTCCGCGCCGAGCTACGAGCAGTACTTC. Protein product: CASSLASAPSYEQYF.